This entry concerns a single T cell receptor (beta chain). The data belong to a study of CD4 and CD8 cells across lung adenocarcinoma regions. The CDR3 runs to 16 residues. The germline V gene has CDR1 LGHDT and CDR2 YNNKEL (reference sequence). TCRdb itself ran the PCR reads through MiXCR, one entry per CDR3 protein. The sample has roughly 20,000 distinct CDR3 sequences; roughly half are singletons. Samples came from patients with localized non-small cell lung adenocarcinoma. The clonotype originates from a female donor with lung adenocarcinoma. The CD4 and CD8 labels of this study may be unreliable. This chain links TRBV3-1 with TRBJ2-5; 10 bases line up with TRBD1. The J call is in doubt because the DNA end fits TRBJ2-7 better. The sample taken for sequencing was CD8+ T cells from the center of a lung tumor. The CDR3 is CASSQRQGALRHEQYF. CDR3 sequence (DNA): TGTGCCAGCAGCCAGAGACAGGGGGCGCTTCGGCACGAGCAGTACTTC.